This entry features one TCR beta chain sequence. The sample originates from a study of Graves' ophthalmopathy and Graves' hyperthyroidism. V was shortened by 7 bases and J by 4 bases, with 16 bases between the two germline ends. Germline V lookup: CDR1 LNHNV, CDR2 YYDKDF (reference sequence). This CDR3 contains 15 residues. The authors amplified TCR beta CDR3 regions, and they did so from RNA transcripts for repertoire sequencing. Second-round multiplex PCR followed a first-round RT-PCR using HTBI primers. TCRdb itself ran the multiplex PCR reads through MiXCR, one entry per CDR3 protein. Here the sample spans 650,000 to 900,000 distinct CDR3 sequences, roughly 40% being singletons.

V and J are TRBV15 and TRBJ1-4; D unclear. The material sequenced was peripheral blood. This sequence originates from an adult man with Graves' ophthalmopathy. The DNA for the CDR3 is TGTGCCACCACTGAGGGAATCACATTTAATGAAAAACTGTTTTTT. Its translation is CATTEGITFNEKLFF.